This T cell receptor (beta chain) was identified in a study of blood T cell repertoires in COVID-19. In the study overall: The United States, Italy and Spain provided the acute and convalescent COVID-19 samples. From T cells, B-cell-depleted T cells, or PBMCs came the material, which was cDNA or gDNA.

Per germline, CDR1 SGHAT and CDR2 FQNNGV. Trimming pared 4 bases from V and 7 bases from J, leaving 25 bases between. The CDR3 contains 17 residues. This clone has just one count. Per the study methods: By means of reference gene primer amplification, nucleated cell counts were estimated. Only in-frame clones appear in the TCRdb table, and some are missing; sequencing was by immunoSEQ multiplex PCR. The V and J calls and clone size were taken over from that table, and D and trimming were inferred from the DNA. This sample has some 100,000 clones, with more than 60% found just once. This sequence originates from a man in his 70s with acute or convalescent COVID-19. The sample taken for sequencing was peripheral blood. This chain uses TRBV11-2 with TRBJ2-5; D is perhaps TRBD2 (7 bases). The CDR3 here is CASSWWEGEPGAGTQYF. The CDR3 coding sequence is TGTGCCAGCAGCTGGTGGGAGGGCGAACCGGGGGCCGGGACCCAGTACTTC. Together with reference TRBV11-2 and TRBJ2-5, the CDR3 gives the full variable domain: EAGVAQSPRYKIIEKRQSVAFWCNPISGHATLYWYQQILGQGPKLLIQFQNNGVVDDSQLPKDRFSAERLKGVDSTLKIQPAKLEDSAVYLCASSWWEGEPGAGTQYFGPGTRLLVL.